Below are 14 T cell receptor beta chains sequenced from a single sample in a study of cytomegalovirus exposure and HLA in healthy donors. It was with 60 Vbeta and 13 Jbeta primers that the PCR ran. Sequencing was performed with immunoSEQ multiplex PCR; in TCRdb, only in-frame clones are kept and a portion is missing. The top ten hold 4.8% of the sample, which has about 180,000 clones, approximately 84% seen once. The sequenced sample consisted of PBMCs. The origin of the receptors is a girl between 10 and 17 years old in good health and CMV-seropositive.

V is TRBV2 and J is TRBJ2-1, with a weak D call TRBD2 (6 bases). CDR1 is SNHLY, CDR2 FYNNEI, per germline. V was cut by 7 bases and J by 6 bases, with 10 bases left in between. The CDR3 contains 12 residues. The CDR3 DNA reads as TGTGCCAGCACTGGGACTCCCAATGAGCAGTTCTTC. Translated: CASTGTPNEQFF. Together with reference TRBV2 and TRBJ2-1, the CDR3 gives the full variable domain: EPEVTQTPSHQVTQMGQEVILRCVPISNHLYFYWYRQILGQKVEFLVSFYNNEISEKSEIFDDQFSVERPDGSNFTLKIRSTKLEDSAMYFCASTGTPNEQFFGPGTRLTVL.

This rearrangement joins TRBV5-1 to TRBJ1-4; D is undetermined. With 0 bases removed from V and 2 bases from J, the gap between germline ends came to 11 bases. This CDR3 spans 16 amino acids. From germline, CDR1 is SGHRS and CDR2 YFSETQ. The CDR3 DNA reads as TGCGCCAGCAGCTTGGGCGTCCAGGCGACTAATGAAAAACTGTTTTTT. This gives the protein CASSLGVQATNEKLFF.

The chain carries TRBV27 and TRBJ1-2, with 9 bases that match TRBD1. V shed 0 bases and J 8 bases; nucleotides not matched to a gene: 7. The CDR3 covers 15 residues. Germline CDR1 and CDR2: MNHEY and SMNVEV (reference sequence). CDR3 coding DNA: TGTGCCAGCAGTTTATCGGCAACAGGGGGCGGGGGCTACACCTTC. Translated, it gives CASSLSATGGGGYTF.

This chain joins TRBV20-1 and TRBJ1-1; D call uncertain. V gave up 5 bases and J gave up 1 base, with 5 bases separating them. Germline CDR1 is DFQATT and CDR2 is SNEGSKA (reference sequence). The CDR3 spans 11 residues. Here the CDR3 DNA reads TGCAGTGCTGGCCCGAACACTGAAGCTTTCTTT. Its protein is CSAGPNTEAFF.

CDR3 sequence reads: CASSGGLAAETQYF. CDR3 nucleotides: TGTGCCAGCAGCGGGGGGCTAGCGGCGGAGACCCAGTACTTC. The chain is built from TRBV9 and TRBJ2-5, with a possible D match to TRBD2 (7 bases). This CDR3 is 14 amino acids long. The germline V gene encodes CDR1 SGDLS and CDR2 YYNGEE. V was pared by 3 bases and J by 5 bases, with 14 bases between.

J is TRBJ1-1 and V is TRBV5-4; TRBD1 might be the D (5 bases). Germline values: CDR1 SGHNT, CDR2 YYREEE (reference sequence). This CDR3 contains 14 residues. The V and J ends lost 2 bases and 3 bases respectively, with 11 bases between them. CDR3 coding DNA: TGTGCCAGCAGCTTAGGGGTTGAGGACACTGAAGCTTTCTTT. This gives the protein CASSLGVEDTEAFF.

This chain links TRBV2 with TRBJ1-2, with D unclear. The V gene lost 5 bases and the J gene lost 4 bases, with 14 bases spanning the gap. Germline lookup yields CDR1 SNHLY and CDR2 FYNNEI. The length of the CDR3 is 14 residues. DNA for the CDR3: TGTGCCAGCAGTTCCACCGGGTCAATCTATGGCTACACCTTC. This translates into CASSSTGSIYGYTF. The entire variable domain, with the rest obtained from reference TRBV2 and TRBJ1-2, is as follows: EPEVTQTPSHQVTQMGQEVILRCVPISNHLYFYWYRQILGQKVEFLVSFYNNEISEKSEIFDDQFSVERPDGSNFTLKIRSTKLEDSAMYFCASSSTGSIYGYTFGSGTRLTVV.

The gene calls are TRBV11-2 and TRBJ1-1; D ambiguous. The CDR3 length is 12 residues. V was pared by 3 bases and J by 2 bases, with 4 bases between. CDR1 SGHAT and CDR2 FQNNGV come from the germline V gene. The CDR3 sequence is CASSFSNTEAFF. Written as DNA, the CDR3 is TGTGCCAGCAGCTTCAGTAACACTGAAGCTTTCTTT.

The chain recombines TRBV28 with TRBJ2-2; the match to TRBD2 covers 8 bases. The CDR3 consists of 17 residues. Trimming removed 3 bases from V and 6 bases from J; junction bases left unmatched: 12. Germline assignment: CDR1 MDHEN and CDR2 SYDVKM. The CDR3 DNA follows: TGTGCCAGCAGTTTGTGGCGGGGGGCGACGGGGGCCGGGGAGCTGTTTTTT. This sequence encodes CASSLWRGATGAGELFF.

The J gene is TRBJ2-7, the V gene TRBV10-1; possible D gene TRBD2, 5 bases. CDR1 is WNHNN and CDR2 is SYGVQD in the germline V gene (reference sequence). The CDR3 loop spans 15 amino acids. With 2 bases removed from V and 3 bases from J, the gap between germline ends came to 14 bases. In DNA, the CDR3 is TGCGCCAGCAGTGAGATGCGGGCAGGAAGCTACGAGCAGTACTTC. Amino acids: CASSEMRAGSYEQYF.

The chain combines TRBV7-8 with TRBJ1-1, with TRBD1 identical over 7 bases. The CDR3 loop spans 16 amino acids. The germline CDR1 and CDR2 sequences are SGHVS and FQNEAQ. The junction had 10 bases not matched to a gene; V was cut back by 5 bases and J by 1 base. The CDR3 sequence is CASSTLRQGQNTEAFF. In DNA, the CDR3 is TGTGCCAGCAGCACCCTCCGACAGGGCCAGAACACTGAAGCTTTCTTT.

This chain connects TRBV9 to TRBJ1-2; D is perhaps TRBD1 (5 bases). V dropped 0 bases and J dropped 2 bases, with 14 bases sitting between them. This CDR3 is built from 16 residues. Germline loops: CDR1 SGDLS, CDR2 YYNGEE. CDR3 protein: CASSVEGQSSNYGYTF. DNA for the CDR3: TGTGCCAGCAGCGTAGAGGGGCAAAGCTCAAACTATGGCTACACCTTC.

The chain employs TRBV25-1 and TRBJ2-7; D is perhaps TRBD2 (7 bases). The CDR3 totals 14 residues. With 1 base removed from V and 7 bases from J, the gap between germline ends came to 14 bases. Germline lookup yields CDR1 MGHDK and CDR2 SYGVNS. The CDR3 sequence is CASSEFGGAREQYF. DNA of the CDR3: TGTGCCAGCAGTGAATTTGGGGGGGCGCGGGAGCAGTACTTC.

This clone came up once. V and J are TRBV7-3 and TRBJ2-2; 8 bases align to TRBD2. Trimming at V came to 5 bases and at J to 1 base, leaving 6 bases not matched to a gene. Germline CDR1 is SGHTA and CDR2 is FQGTGA. The CDR3 runs to 16 residues. CDR3 sequence: CASSRAGGQNTGELFF. The CDR3 coding sequence is TGTGCCAGCAGCCGCGCGGGGGGCCAGAACACCGGGGAGCTGTTTTTT.